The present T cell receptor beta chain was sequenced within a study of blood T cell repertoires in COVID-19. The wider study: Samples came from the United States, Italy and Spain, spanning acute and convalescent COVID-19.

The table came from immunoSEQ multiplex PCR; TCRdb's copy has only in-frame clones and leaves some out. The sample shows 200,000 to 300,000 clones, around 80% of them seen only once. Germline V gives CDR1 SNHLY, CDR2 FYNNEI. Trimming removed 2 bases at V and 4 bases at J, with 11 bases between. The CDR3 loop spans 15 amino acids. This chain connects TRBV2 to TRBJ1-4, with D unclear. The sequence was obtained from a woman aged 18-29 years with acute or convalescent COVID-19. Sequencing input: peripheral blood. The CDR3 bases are TGTGCCAGCAGTGAATTCTCCGGGGTTAATGAAAAACTGTTTTTT. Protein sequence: CASSEFSGVNEKLFF.